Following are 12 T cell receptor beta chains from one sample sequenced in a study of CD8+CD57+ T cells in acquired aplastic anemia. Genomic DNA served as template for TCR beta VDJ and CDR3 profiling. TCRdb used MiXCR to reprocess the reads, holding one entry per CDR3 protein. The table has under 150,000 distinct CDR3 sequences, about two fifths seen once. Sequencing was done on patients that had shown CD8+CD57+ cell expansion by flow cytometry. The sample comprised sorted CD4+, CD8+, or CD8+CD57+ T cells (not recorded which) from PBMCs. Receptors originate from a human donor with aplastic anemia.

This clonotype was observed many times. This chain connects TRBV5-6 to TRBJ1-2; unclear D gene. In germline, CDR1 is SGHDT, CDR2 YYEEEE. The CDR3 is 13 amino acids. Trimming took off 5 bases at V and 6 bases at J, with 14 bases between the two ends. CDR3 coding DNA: TGTGCCAGCAGTTTCGAACGCGGCCATGGCTACACCTTC. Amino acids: CASSFERGHGYTF.

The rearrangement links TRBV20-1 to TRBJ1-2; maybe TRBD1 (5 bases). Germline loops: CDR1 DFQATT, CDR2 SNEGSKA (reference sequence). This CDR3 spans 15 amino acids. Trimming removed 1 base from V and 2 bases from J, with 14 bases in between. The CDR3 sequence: CSARVRALSNYGYTF. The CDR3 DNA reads TGCAGTGCTAGAGTCAGGGCGTTATCAAACTATGGCTACACCTTC.

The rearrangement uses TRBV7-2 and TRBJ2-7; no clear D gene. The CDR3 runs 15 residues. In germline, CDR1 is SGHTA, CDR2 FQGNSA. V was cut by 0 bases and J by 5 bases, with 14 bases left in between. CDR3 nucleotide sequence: TGTGCCAGCAGCTTAGCAGCAGGTTCAGCTAACGAGCAGTACTTC. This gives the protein CASSLAAGSANEQYF.

Here the CDR3 DNA reads TGTGCCACCAGCAGAGATCGAGGGGGCGACGAGCAGTACTTC. This gives the protein CATSRDRGGDEQYF. The chain recombines TRBV15 with TRBJ2-7; 7 bases are a match to TRBD1. Germline CDR1 reads LNHNV; CDR2 reads YYDKDF (reference sequence). V was clipped by 0 bases and J by 5 bases; unmatched bases: 4. There are 14 residues in the CDR3.

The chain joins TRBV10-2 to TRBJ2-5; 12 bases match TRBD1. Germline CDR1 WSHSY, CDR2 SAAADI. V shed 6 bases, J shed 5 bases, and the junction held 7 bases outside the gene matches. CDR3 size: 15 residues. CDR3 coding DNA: TGCGCCAGCAGGGGGGGACAGGGGGCAGGCGAGACCCAGTACTTC. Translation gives CASRGGQGAGETQYF.

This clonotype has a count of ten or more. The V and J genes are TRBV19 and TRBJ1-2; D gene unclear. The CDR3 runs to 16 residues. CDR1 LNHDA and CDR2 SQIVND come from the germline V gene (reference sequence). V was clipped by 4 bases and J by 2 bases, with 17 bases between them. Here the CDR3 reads CASSTRPNAWNYGYTF. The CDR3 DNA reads TGTGCCAGTAGTACACGACCTAATGCGTGGAACTATGGCTACACCTTC.

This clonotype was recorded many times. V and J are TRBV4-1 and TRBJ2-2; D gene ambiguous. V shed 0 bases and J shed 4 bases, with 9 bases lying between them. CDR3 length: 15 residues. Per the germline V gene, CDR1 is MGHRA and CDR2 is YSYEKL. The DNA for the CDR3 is TGCGCCAGCAGCCAAGAAGCCAGCCCCACCGGGGAGCTGTTTTTT. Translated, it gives CASSQEASPTGELFF.

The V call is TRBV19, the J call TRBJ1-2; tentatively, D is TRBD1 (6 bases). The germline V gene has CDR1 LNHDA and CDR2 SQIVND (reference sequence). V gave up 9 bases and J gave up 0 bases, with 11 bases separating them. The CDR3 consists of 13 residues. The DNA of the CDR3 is TGTGCCAGCACGGACAGAGCTAACTATGGCTACACCTTC. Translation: CASTDRANYGYTF.

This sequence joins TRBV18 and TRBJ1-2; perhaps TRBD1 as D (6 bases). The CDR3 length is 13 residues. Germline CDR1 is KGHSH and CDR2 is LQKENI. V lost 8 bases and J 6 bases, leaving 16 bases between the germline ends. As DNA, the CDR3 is TGTGCCAGCCAACTCCTTAAGGGGGATGGCTACACCTTC. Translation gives CASQLLKGDGYTF. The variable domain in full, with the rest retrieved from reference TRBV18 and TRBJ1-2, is NAGVMQNPRHLVRRRGQEARLRCSPMKGHSHVYWYRQLPEEGLKFMVYLQKENIIDESGMPKERFSAEFPKEGPSILRIQQVVRGDSAAYFCASQLLKGDGYTFGSGTRLTVV.

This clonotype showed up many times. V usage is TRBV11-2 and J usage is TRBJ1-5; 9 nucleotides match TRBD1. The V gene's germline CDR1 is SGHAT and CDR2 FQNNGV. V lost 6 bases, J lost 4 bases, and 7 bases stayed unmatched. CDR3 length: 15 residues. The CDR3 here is CASSPGTGRNQPQHF. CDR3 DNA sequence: TGTGCCAGCAGTCCCGGGACAGGGCGGAATCAGCCCCAGCATTTT.

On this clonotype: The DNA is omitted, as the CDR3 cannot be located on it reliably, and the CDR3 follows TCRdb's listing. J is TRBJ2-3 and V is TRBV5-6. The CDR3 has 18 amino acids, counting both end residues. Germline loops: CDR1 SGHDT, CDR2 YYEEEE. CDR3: CASSIYLCSVGFTDTQYF.

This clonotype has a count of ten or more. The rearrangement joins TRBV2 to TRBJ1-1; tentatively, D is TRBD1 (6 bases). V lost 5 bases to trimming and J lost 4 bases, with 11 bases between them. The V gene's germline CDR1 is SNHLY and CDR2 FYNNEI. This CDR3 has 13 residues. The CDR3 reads CASSRTAGTEAFF. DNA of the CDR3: TGTGCCAGCAGTCGGACAGCTGGCACTGAAGCTTTCTTT.